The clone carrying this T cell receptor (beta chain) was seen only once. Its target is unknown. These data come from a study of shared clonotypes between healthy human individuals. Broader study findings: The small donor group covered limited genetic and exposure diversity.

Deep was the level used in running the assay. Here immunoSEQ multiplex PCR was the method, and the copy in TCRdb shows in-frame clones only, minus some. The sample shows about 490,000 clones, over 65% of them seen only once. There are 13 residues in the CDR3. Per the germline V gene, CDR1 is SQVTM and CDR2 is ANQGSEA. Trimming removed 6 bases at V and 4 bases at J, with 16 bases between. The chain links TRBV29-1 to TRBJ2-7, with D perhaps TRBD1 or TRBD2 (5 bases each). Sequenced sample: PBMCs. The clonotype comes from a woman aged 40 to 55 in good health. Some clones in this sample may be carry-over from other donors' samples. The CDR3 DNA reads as TGCAGCGTCCCTTCGGCTTGGGGGTACGAGCAGTACTTC. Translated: CSVPSAWGYEQYF.